This entry is about one TCR beta chain. Its specificity is not known. The entry originates in a study of identifying expanded T cells in peripheral blood. The study, taken as a whole, reports: Across healthy donors, higher total template counts meant significantly greater approximately two-week count variance. Differentially abundant clones: 0.95 to 1.5 between replicates, about 15 at roughly 2 weeks, 19 at four.

Clones were sequenced by immunoSEQ multiplex PCR, and TCRdb holds only the in-frame ones, with some missing. The sample includes about 130,000 clones, 70% to 90% of them seen just once. During the collection period, no donor immune events like infections were recorded. What was sequenced was blood. This clonotype was obtained from a person aged 18 to 75 in good health.

DNA of the CDR3: TGCGCCAGCAGCGAGTCTCGGGGGAATCTCTACGAGCAGTACTTC. This translates into CASSESRGNLYEQYF. The chain links TRBV5-1 to TRBJ2-7; maybe TRBD2 (6 bases). Trimming pared 4 bases from V and 3 bases from J, leaving 17 bases between. The germline CDR1 and CDR2 sequences are SGHRS and YFSETQ. This CDR3 is 15 amino acids long.